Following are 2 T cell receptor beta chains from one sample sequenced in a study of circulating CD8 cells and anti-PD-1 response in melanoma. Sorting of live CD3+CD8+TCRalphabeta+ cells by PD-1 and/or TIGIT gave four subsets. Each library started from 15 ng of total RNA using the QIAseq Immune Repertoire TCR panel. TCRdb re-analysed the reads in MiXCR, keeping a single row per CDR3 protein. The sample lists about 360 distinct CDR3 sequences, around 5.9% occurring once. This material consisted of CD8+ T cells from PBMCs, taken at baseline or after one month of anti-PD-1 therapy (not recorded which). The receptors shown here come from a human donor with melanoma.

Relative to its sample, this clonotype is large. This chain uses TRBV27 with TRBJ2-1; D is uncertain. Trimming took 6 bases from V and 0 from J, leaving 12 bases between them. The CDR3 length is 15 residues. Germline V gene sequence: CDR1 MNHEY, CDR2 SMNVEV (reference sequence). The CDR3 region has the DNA TGTGCCAGCAGCGTTAGCTCAAGCTCCTACAATGAGCAGTTCTTC. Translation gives CASSVSSSSYNEQFF.

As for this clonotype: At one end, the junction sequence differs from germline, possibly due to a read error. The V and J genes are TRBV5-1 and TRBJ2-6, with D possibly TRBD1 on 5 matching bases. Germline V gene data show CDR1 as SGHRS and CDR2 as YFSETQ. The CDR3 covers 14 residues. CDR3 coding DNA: TGCGCCAGCAGCTTCAATTCTGGGGCCAACGTCCTTACTTTC. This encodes CASSFNSGANVLTF.